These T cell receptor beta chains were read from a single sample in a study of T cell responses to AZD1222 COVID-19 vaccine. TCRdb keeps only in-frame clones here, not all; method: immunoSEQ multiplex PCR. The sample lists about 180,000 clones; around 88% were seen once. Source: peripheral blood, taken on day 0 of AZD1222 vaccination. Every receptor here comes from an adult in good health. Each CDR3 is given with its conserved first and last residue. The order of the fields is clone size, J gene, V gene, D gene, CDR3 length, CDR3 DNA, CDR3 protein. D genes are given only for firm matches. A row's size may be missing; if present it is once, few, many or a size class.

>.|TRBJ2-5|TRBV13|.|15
TGTGCCAGCAGCCCCCGGGGAGAGGGTGGGGAGACCCAGTACTTC
CASSPRGEGGETQYF
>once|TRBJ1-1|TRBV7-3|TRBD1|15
TGTGCCAGCAGCACAACAGGGGGCACGAGCACTGAAGCTTTCTTT
CASSTTGGTSTEAFF
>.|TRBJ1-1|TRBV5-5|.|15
TGTGCCAGCAGCTTGGCGGGGGGAAGCGGCACTGAAGCTTTCTTT
CASSLAGGSGTEAFF
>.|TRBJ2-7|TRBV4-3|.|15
TGCGCCAGCAGCCAAGACGGAGGGGAAGGGTACGAGCAGTACTTC
CASSQDGGEGYEQYF
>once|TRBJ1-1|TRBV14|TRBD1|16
TGTGCCAGCAGCCAAGAAAAGGCCAGGGGGGCGACTGAAGCTTTCTTT
CASSQEKARGATEAFF
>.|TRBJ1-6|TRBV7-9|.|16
TGTGCCAGCAGCTTAGAAACCACAGGGAACAGGCCACCCCTCCACTTT
CASSLETTGNRPPLHF
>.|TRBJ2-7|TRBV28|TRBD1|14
TGTGCCAGCAGTAAGCCGGGACAGGGCTACGAGCAGTACTTC
CASSKPGQGYEQYF
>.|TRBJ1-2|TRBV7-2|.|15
TGTGCCAGCAGCTTCGGGGGCTTAGCTAACTATGGCTACACCTTC
CASSFGGLANYGYTF
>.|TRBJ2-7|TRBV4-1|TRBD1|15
TGCGCCAGCAGTCCGACGGGACAGGGGTCCTACGAGCAGTACTTC
CASSPTGQGSYEQYF
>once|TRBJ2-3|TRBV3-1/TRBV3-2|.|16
TGTGCCAGCAGCCAAGGCCGGCGGTTCAGCACAGATACGCAGTATTTT
CASSQGRRFSTDTQYF
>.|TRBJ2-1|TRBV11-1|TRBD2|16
TGTGCCAGCAGCCGATGGACTAGCGGGCTCTACAATGAGCAGTTCTTC
CASSRWTSGLYNEQFF
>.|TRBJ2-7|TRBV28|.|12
TGTGCCAGCACCCCCTCGACCTACGAGCAGTACTTC
CASTPSTYEQYF
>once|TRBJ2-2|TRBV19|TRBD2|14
TGTGCCAGTAGACGGGGGGTGAACACCGGGGAGCTGTTTTTT
CASRRGVNTGELFF
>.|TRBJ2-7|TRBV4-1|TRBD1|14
TGCGCCAGCAGCCAAGGACAGGGGGCCTACGAGCAGTACTTC
CASSQGQGAYEQYF
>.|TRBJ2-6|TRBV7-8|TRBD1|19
TGTGCCAGCAGCTTAGCTTGGACAGGATACGACTCTGGGGCCAACGTCCTGACTTTC
CASSLAWTGYDSGANVLTF
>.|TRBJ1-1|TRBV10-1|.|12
TGCGCCAGCAGTGGAACACGGCGGGAAGCTTTCTTT
CASSGTRREAFF